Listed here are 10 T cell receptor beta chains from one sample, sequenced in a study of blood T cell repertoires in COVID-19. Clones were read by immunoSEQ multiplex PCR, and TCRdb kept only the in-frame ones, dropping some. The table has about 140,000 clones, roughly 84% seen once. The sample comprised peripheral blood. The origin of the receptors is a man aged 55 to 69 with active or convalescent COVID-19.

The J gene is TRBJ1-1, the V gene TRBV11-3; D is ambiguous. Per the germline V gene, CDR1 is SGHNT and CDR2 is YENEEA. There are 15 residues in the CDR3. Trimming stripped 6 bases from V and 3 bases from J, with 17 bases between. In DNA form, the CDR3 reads TGTGCCAGCAGTCGAAAGCGGGGATGGGACACTGAAGCTTTCTTT. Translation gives CASSRKRGWDTEAFF. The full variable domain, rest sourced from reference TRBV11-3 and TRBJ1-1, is EAGVVQSPRYKIIEKKQPVAFWCNPISGHNTLYWYLQNLGQGPELLIRYENEEAVDDSQLPKDRFSAERLKGVDSTLKIQPAELGDSAVYLCASSRKRGWDTEAFFGQGTRLTVV.

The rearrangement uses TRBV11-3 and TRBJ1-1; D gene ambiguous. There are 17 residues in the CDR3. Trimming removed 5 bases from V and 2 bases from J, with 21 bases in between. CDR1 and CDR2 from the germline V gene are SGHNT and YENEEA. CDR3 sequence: CASSKQPLPFLNTEAFF. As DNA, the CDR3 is TGTGCCAGCAGCAAACAGCCGCTCCCGTTCCTCAACACTGAAGCTTTCTTT.

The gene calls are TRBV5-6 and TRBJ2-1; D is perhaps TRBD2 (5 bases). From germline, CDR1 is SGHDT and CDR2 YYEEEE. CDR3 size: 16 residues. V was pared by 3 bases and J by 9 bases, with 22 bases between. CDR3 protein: CASSSFLSGEWSEQFF. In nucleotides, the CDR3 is TGTGCCAGCAGCTCCTTTCTTAGTGGGGAGTGGAGTGAGCAGTTCTTC.

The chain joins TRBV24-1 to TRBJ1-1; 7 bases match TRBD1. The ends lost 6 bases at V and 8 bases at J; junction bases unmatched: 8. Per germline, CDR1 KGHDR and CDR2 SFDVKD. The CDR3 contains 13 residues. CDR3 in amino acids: CATSLQGSGEAFF. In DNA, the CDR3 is TGTGCCACCAGTCTACAGGGGTCAGGCGAAGCTTTCTTT.

In DNA, the CDR3 is TGTGCCACCAGCAGAGATGGGCTAGAGCAGTTCTTC. It codes for CATSRDGLEQFF. The chain combines TRBV15 with TRBJ2-1; D is ambiguous. This CDR3 has 12 amino acids. V lost 0 bases, J lost 10 bases, and 7 bases lay in between. Per the germline V gene, CDR1 is LNHNV and CDR2 is YYDKDF (reference sequence).

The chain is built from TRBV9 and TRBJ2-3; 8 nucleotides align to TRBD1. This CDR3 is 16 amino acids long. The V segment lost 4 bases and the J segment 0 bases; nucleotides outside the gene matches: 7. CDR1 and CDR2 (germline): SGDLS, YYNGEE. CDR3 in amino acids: CASSTRQGFSTDTQYF. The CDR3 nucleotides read TGTGCCAGCAGCACCAGACAGGGGTTTAGCACAGATACGCAGTATTTT.

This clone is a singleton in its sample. CDR3 DNA sequence: TGTGCCAGTAGTATGACAGGGGCGGGAACTGAAGCTTTCTTT. Amino acid sequence: CASSMTGAGTEAFF. The rearrangement joins TRBV19 to TRBJ1-1, with 8 bases identical to TRBD1. This CDR3 has 14 amino acids. The ends lost 3 bases at V and 5 bases at J; junction bases unmatched: 5. CDR1 is LNHDA and CDR2 is SQIVND in the germline V gene (reference sequence).

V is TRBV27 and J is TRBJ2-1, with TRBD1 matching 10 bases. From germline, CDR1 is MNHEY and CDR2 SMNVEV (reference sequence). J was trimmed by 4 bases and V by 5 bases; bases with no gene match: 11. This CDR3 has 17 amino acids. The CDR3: CASSRDRGYTRYNEQFF. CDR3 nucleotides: TGTGCCAGCAGTCGGGACAGGGGCTATACTAGGTACAATGAGCAGTTCTTC.

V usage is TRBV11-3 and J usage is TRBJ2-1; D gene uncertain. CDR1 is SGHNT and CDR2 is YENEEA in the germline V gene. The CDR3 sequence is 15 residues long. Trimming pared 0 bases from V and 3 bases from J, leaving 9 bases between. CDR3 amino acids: CASSLEPGFYNEQFF. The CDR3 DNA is TGTGCCAGCAGCTTAGAGCCCGGGTTCTACAATGAGCAGTTCTTC.

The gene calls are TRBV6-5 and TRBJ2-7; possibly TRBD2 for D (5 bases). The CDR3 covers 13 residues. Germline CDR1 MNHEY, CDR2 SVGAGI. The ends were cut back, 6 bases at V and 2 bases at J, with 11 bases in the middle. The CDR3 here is CASSPLGAYEQYF. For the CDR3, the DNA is TGTGCCAGCAGCCCACTCGGGGCCTACGAGCAGTACTTC.